The entry below describes one T cell receptor beta chain. The CDR3 runs 16 residues. Germline values: CDR1 SGHRS, CDR2 YFSETQ. V dropped 4 bases and J dropped 4; count of bases not matched to a gene: 12. Original handling: For nucleated cells, counts were estimated from reference gene primer amplification. Profiled with immunoSEQ multiplex PCR; TCRdb holds only in-frame clones, not every one. From that table come the V and J calls and clone size; the DNA was used to work out D and trimming. This table has 60,000 to 95,000 clones, 80% to 90% appearing once. The sample originates from a study of blood T cell repertoires in COVID-19.

Sample: peripheral blood. This sequence was found in a woman in her fifties or sixties with acute or convalescent COVID-19. V is TRBV5-1 and J is TRBJ2-5; 8 bases fit TRBD1. CDR3 coding DNA: TGCGCCAGCAGCCCTACCCCGCAGGGGGCCGGAGAGACCCAGTACTTC. Translation gives CASSPTPQGAGETQYF.